This T cell receptor beta chain emerged from a study of blood T cells in healthy people across ages. Per sample, at least 5 micrograms of total RNA were extracted. Note on this clonotype: The antigen is unknown.

Whole-study results and caveats: The diversity estimates, figures obtained from one million T cells, were considered underestimates.

This CDR3 is 16 amino acids long. V shed 3 bases and J 4 bases; nucleotides not matched to a gene: 14. Germline CDR1 DFQATT, CDR2 SNEGSKA (reference sequence). It was with a sample-barcoded 5' primer and a J-beta primer mix that a second PCR of about 7 to 12 cycles was run. TCRdb independently ran MiXCR on the 5' RACE reads; one entry per CDR3 protein. Of 1.5 million to 2 million distinct CDR3 sequences in the sample, approximately 30% were seen once. The V and J genes are TRBV20-1 and TRBJ1-2; 7 bases match TRBD1. Specimen: blood. The receptor was derived from a woman aged 30 to 39 in good health. CDR3 nucleotides: TGCAGTGCTAGGGGAGCAGGGGGTGCTAGAAGCTATGGCTACACCTTC. Protein sequence: CSARGAGGARSYGYTF.